This T cell receptor beta chain is from a study of monozygotic twins with inflammatory bowel disease. The CDR3 is 16 residues long. From germline, CDR1 is LNHNV and CDR2 YYDKDF (reference sequence). General observations from the study: Immunosuppressive treatment differences may have increased patient repertoire variability. IBD-affected twins scored below their healthy co-twins in TCRbeta diversity (inverse Simpson).

Details on this clonotype: The antigen is unknown.

The TCR libraries each used total RNA (roughly 3,500 ng per library). Template switching appended UMIs that held a 6-nucleotide sample barcode. TCRdb re-called the 5' RACE reads; one entry per CDR3 protein, DNA not given. The sample's table shows approximately 160,000 distinct CDR3 sequences. Sample: blood. The chain joins TRBV15 to TRBJ1-4; lacking DNA, the TRBD1 call made by TCRdb goes unchecked. The TCR comes from a human donor with ulcerative colitis or Crohn's disease, or a healthy co-twin of an affected twin (not recorded which). The CDR3 here is CATSRGATVTREKLFF.